A selection of T cell receptor beta chains follows, all from one sample in a study of blood T cell repertoires in COVID-19. Assay used: immunoSEQ multiplex PCR; TCRdb lists only in-frame clones, some missing. The table includes fewer than 120,000 clones, around 80% detected once. Input material: peripheral blood. The origin of the receptors is a woman older than 75 with acute or convalescent COVID-19. CDR3s include the opening cysteine and the closing phenylalanine or tryptophan. D genes are given only for firm matches. Expanded clones get a size class; other rows say once, few or many, or leave the size out.

J gene,D gene,V gene,clone size,CDR3 DNA,CDR3 protein
TRBJ2-3,TRBD2,TRBV3-1/TRBV3-2,.,TGTGCCAGCAGCCACAACGGACTAGCGGGAGGATTTACGCAGTATTTT,CASSHNGLAGGFTQYF
TRBJ1-3,.,TRBV14,.,TGTGCCAAGAACAGTGGAAACACCATATATTTT,CAKNSGNTIYF
TRBJ1-1,.,TRBV9,.,TGTGCCAGCAGCGTAGGAGCGGGGCTAAACACTGAAGCTTTCTTT,CASSVGAGLNTEAFF
TRBJ1-5,.,TRBV18,.,TGTGCCAGCTCACCAGACCGCCAGGGTCCAACAAGCAATCAGCCCCAGCATTTT,CASSPDRQGPTSNQPQHF
TRBJ2-5,TRBD2,TRBV4-3,.,TGCGCCAGCAGCCAAGATCGGCGTAGCGGGAAAGAGACCCAGTACTTC,CASSQDRRSGKETQYF
TRBJ2-7,.,TRBV4-3,.,TGCGCCAGCAGCCGGGAGGAGGGGCAGGGCTCCGAGCAGTACTTC,CASSREEGQGSEQYF
TRBJ2-3,.,TRBV2,.,TGTGCCAGCAGTGAACGTCAGGGATGGACAGATACGCAGTATTTT,CASSERQGWTDTQYF
TRBJ1-1,.,TRBV3-1/TRBV3-2,.,TGTGCCAGCAGCCAAGACAGGGACACTGAAGCTTTCTTT,CASSQDRDTEAFF
TRBJ2-3,TRBD2,TRBV4-3,few,TGCGCCAGCAGCCAGGAAAGCGGGAGCCGCGCAGATACGCAGTATTTT,CASSQESGSRADTQYF
TRBJ2-5,TRBD2,TRBV2,.,TGTGCCAGCAGTGGGACTAGCGGTCAAGAGACCCAGTACTTC,CASSGTSGQETQYF
TRBJ2-7,.,TRBV28,.,TGTGCCAGCAGACCACAGGGGGGGGGCGAGCAGTACTTC,CASRPQGGGEQYF
TRBJ2-1,TRBD2,TRBV19,.,TGTGCCAGTAGTACCGCAGCGGGACACAATGAGCAGTTCTTC,CASSTAAGHNEQFF
TRBJ2-5,.,TRBV19,.,TGTGCCAGTAGTATCAGATCGGGGGGCGCATGGACCCAGTACTTC,CASSIRSGGAWTQYF
TRBJ1-6,.,TRBV19,.,TGTGCCAGTAGTAACAGGGATTCACCCCTCCACTTT,CASSNRDSPLHF
TRBJ2-5,TRBD2,TRBV28,.,TGTGCCAGCAGATCTAGCGGGCCGCCACAAGAGACCCAGTACTTC,CASRSSGPPQETQYF
TRBJ2-7,TRBD2,TRBV3-1/TRBV3-2,.,TGTGCCAGCAGCCAAGGCGGGGGGAGGTACGAGCAGTACTTC,CASSQGGGRYEQYF
TRBJ1-3,.,TRBV7-9,once,TGTGCCAGCAGCTTAGCGCTCGGGGGGAGCTCTGGAAACACCATATATTTT,CASSLALGGSSGNTIYF
TRBJ2-3,TRBD1,TRBV6-5,.,TGTGCCAGCAGGTCGGGACAGGGGGGCACAGATACGCAGTATTTT,CASRSGQGGTDTQYF
TRBJ1-2,TRBD1,TRBV5-6,.,TGTGCCAGCAGTAGGACGTTTGTTTTCGACAGGGCAAACTATGGCTACACCTTC,CASSRTFVFDRANYGYTF
TRBJ2-3,.,TRBV3-1/TRBV3-2,.,TGTGCCAGCAGCCAATCGACAGATACGCAGTATTTT,CASSQSTDTQYF
TRBJ2-7,.,TRBV29-1,.,TGCAGCGTTCGCCTAGGCGGTAGGCAGGGTTCCCCCGAGCAGTACTTC,CSVRLGGRQGSPEQYF